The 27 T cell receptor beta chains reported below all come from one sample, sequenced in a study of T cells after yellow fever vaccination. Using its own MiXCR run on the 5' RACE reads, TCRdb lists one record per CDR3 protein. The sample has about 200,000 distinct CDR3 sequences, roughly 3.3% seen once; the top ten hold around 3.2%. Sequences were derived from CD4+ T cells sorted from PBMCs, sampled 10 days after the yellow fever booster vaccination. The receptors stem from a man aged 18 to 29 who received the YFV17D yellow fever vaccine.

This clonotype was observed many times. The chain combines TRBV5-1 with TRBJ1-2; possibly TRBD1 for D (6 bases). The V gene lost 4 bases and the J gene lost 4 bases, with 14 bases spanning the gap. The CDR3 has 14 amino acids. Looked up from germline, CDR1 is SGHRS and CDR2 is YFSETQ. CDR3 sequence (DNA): TGCGCCAGCAGCCAGGTTGGACAGTCCTATGGCTACACCTTC. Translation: CASSQVGQSYGYTF.

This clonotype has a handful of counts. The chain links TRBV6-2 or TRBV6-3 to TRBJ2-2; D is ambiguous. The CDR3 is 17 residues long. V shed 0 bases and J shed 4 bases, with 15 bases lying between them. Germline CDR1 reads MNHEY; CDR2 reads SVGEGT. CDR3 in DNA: TGTGCCAGCAGTTACTCGAAGAGCGACCTGGGCACCGGGGAGCTGTTTTTT. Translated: CASSYSKSDLGTGELFF.

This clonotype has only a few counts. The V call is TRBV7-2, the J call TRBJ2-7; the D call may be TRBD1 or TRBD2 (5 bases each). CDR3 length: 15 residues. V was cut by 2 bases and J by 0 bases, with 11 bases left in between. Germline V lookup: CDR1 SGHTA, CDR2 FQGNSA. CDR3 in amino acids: CASSLRDGLSYEQYF. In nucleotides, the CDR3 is TGTGCCAGCAGCTTAAGGGACGGGCTCTCCTACGAGCAGTACTTC.

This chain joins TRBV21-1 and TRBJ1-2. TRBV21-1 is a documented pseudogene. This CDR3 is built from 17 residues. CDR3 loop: CASSKCHLVETNYGYTF. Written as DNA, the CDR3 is TGTGCCAGCAGCAAATGCCACTTAGTAGAGACTAACTATGGCTACACCTTC.

CDR3 nucleotide sequence: TGTGCCAGCAGCTGGTCGGACGGCTCCTACGAGCAGTACGTC. This encodes CASSWSDGSYEQYV. The V gene is TRBV11-2, the J gene TRBJ2-7, with D unclear. This CDR3 contains 14 residues. In germline, CDR1 is SGHAT, CDR2 FQNNGV. Trimming took off 4 bases at V and 0 bases at J, with 10 bases between the two ends.

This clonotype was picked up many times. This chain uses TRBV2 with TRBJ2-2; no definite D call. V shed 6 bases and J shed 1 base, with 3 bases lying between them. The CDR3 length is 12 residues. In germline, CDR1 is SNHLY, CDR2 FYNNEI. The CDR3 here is CASRQNTGELFF. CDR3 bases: TGTGCCAGCAGGCAGAACACCGGGGAGCTGTTTTTT.

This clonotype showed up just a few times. The CDR3 nucleotides read TGTGCCAGCAGCAGAACCACAGGGGGAGGAGGAGCTTTCTTT. Amino acid sequence: CASSRTTGGGGAFF. The gene calls are TRBV12-3 or TRBV12-4 and TRBJ1-1; 8 bases map to TRBD1. With V trimmed by 6 bases and J by 10 bases, 13 bases remained unmatched. The CDR3 covers 14 residues.

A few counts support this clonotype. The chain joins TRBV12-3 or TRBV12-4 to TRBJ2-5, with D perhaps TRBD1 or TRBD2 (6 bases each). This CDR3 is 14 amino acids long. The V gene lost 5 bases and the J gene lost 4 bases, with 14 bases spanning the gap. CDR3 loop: CASSIGGRGETQYF. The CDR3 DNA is TGTGCCAGCAGTATAGGGGGGCGGGGAGAGACCCAGTACTTC.

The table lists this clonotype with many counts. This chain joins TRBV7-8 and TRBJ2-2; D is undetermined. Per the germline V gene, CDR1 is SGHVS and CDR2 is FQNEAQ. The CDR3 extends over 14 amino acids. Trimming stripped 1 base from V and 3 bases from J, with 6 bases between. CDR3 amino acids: CASSLVGYTGELFF. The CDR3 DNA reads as TGTGCCAGCAGCTTAGTAGGGTACACCGGGGAGCTGTTTTTT.

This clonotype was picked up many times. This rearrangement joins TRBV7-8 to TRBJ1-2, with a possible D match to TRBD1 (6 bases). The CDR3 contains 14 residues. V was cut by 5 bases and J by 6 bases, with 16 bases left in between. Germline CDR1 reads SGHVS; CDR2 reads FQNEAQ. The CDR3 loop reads CASSEGTRSDGYTF. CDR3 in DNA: TGTGCCAGCAGCGAAGGGACACGGTCGGATGGCTACACCTTC.

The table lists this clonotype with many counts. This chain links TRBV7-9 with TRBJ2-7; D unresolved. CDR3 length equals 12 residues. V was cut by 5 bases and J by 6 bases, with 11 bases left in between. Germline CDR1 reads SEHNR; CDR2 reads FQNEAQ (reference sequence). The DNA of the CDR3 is TGTGCCAGCAGCGCGTCTGCGAGCGAGCAGTACTTC. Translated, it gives CASSASASEQYF.

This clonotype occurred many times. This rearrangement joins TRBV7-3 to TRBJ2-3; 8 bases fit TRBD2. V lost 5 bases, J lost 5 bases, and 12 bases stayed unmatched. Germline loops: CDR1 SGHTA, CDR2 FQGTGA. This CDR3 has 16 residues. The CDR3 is CASSPRGGAGGDTQYF. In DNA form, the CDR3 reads TGTGCCAGCAGCCCTCGGGGGGGGGCTGGAGGAGATACGCAGTATTTT.

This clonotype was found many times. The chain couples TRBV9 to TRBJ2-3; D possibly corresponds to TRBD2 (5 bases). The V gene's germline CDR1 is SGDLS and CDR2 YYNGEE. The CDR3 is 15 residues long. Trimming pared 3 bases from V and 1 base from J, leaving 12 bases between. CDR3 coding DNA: TGTGCCAGCAGCGACCCTAGCCTTGGCACAGATACGCAGTATTTT. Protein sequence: CASSDPSLGTDTQYF.

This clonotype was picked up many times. The CDR3 loop is CASSPVEARYTF. In DNA form, the CDR3 reads TGTGCCAGCAGCCCCGTAGAGGCCCGCTACACCTTC. The V call is TRBV7-9, the J call TRBJ1-2; D is unclear. The V end was cut by 5 bases, the J end by 9 bases, with 13 bases between. This CDR3 spans 12 amino acids. Germline V lookup: CDR1 SEHNR, CDR2 FQNEAQ (reference sequence).

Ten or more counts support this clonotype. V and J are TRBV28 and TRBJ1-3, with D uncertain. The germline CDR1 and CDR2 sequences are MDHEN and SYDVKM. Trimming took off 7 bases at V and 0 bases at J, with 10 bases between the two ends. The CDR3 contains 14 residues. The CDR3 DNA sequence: TGTGCCAGCACCAGACCTCACTCTGGAAACACCATATATTTT. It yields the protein CASTRPHSGNTIYF.

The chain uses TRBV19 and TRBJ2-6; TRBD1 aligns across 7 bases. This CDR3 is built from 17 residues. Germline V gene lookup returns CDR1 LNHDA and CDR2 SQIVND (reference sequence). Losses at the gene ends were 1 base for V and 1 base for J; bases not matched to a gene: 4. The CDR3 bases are TGTGCCAGTAGTATAGCGGGACAGAAATCTGGGGCCAACGTCCTGACTTTC. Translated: CASSIAGQKSGANVLTF.

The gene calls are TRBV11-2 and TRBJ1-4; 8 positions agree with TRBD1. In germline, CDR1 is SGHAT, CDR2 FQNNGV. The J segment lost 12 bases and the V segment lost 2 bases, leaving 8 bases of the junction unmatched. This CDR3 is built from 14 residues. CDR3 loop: CASSLPPGGGELFF. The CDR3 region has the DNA TGTGCCAGCAGCTTACCCCCAGGGGGCGGGGAACTGTTTTTT.

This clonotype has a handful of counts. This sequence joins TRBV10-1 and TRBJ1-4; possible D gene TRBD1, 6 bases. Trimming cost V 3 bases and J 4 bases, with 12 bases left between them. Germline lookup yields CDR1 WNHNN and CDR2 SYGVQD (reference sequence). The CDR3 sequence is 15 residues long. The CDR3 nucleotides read TGCGCCAGCAGTGAAGCAGGGGCCCTTAATGAAAAACTGTTTTTT. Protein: CASSEAGALNEKLFF.

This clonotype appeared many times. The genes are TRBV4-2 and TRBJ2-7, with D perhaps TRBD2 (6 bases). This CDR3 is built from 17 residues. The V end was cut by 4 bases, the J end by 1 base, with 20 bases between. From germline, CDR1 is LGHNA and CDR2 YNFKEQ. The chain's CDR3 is CASSPLGRAEGSYEQYF. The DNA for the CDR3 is TGTGCCAGCAGCCCCTTAGGTCGGGCGGAGGGGTCCTACGAGCAGTACTTC.

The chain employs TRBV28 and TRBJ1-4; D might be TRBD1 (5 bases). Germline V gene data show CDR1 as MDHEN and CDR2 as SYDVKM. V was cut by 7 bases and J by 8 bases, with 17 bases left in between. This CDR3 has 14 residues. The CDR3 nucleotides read TGTGCCAGCAAAAAAGGCGGGGGAATGGAAAAACTGTTTTTT. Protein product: CASKKGGGMEKLFF.

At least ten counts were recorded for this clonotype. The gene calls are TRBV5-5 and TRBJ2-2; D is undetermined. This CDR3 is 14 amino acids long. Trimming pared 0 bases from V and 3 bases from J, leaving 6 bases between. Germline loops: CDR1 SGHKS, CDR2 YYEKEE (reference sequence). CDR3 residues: CASSLGPDTGELFF. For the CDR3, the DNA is TGTGCCAGCAGCTTGGGGCCTGACACCGGGGAGCTGTTTTTT.

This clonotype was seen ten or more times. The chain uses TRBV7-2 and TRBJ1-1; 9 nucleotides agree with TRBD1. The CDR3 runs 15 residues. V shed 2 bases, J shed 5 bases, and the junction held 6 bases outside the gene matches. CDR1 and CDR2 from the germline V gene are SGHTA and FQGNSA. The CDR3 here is CASSLYRGPETEAFF. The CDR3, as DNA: TGTGCCAGCAGCTTATACAGGGGGCCCGAGACTGAAGCTTTCTTT.

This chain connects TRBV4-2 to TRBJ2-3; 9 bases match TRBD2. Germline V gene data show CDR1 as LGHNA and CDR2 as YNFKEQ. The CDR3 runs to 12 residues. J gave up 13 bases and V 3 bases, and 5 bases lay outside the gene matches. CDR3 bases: TGTGCCAGCAGCCAGGCGGGGGGGCGGGAGTATTTT. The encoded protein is CASSQAGGREYF.

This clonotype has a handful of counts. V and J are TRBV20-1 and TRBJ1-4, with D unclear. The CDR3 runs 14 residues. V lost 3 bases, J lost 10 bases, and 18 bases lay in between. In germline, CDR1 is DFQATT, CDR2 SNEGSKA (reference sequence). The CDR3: CSASGRRTLGKLFF. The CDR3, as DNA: TGCAGTGCTAGCGGTCGGAGAACTTTGGGAAAACTGTTTTTT.

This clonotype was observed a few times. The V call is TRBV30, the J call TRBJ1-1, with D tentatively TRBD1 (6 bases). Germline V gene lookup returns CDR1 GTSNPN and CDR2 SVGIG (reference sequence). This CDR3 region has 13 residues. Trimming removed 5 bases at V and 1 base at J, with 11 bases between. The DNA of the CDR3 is TGTGCCTGGGACCTGACAGGGAACACTGAAGCTTTCTTT. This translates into CAWDLTGNTEAFF.

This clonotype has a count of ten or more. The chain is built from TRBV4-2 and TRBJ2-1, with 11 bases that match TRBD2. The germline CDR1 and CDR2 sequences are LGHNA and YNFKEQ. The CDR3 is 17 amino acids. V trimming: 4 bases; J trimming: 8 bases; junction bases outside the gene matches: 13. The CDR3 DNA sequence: TGTGCCAGCAGCCCAACGACTAGCGGGGCTCTAGGAGATGAGCAGTTCTTC. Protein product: CASSPTTSGALGDEQFF.

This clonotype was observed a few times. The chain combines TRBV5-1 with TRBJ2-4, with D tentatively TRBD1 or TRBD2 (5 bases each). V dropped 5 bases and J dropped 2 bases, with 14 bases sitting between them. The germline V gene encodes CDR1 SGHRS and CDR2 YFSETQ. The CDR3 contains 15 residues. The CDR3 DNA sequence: TGCGCCAGCAGTCGGGACGGTCTATCCAAAAACATTCAGTACTTC. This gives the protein CASSRDGLSKNIQYF.